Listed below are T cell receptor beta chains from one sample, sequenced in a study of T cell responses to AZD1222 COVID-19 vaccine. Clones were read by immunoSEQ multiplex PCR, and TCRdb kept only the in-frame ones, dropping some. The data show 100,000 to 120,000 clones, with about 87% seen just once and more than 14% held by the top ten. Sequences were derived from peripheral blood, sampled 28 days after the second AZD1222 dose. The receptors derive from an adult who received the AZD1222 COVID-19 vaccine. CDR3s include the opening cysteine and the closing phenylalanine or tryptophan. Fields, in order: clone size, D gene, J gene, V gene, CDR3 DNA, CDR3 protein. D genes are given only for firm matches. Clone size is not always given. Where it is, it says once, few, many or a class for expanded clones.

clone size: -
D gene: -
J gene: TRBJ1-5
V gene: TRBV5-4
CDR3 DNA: TGTGCCAGCAGCTTGGGACCGAAGAATCAGCCCCAGCATTTT
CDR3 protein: CASSLGPKNQPQHF

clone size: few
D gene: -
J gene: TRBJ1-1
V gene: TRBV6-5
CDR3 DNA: TGTGCCAGCAGTTACTCTCCAGGGAGTAGCACTGAAGCTTTCTTT
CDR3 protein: CASSYSPGSSTEAFF

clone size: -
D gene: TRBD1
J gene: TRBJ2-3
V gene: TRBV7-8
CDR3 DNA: TGTGCCAGCAGCAAGACAGGGGGGGCAGATACGCAGTATTTT
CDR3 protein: CASSKTGGADTQYF

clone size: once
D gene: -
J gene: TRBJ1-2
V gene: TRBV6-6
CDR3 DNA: TGTGCCAGCGGTGACCGACGCAACTATGGCTACACCTTC
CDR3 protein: CASGDRRNYGYTF

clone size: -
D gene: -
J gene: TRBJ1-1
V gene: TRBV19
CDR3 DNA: TGTGCCAGTATGCGAAGGGTGAACACTGAAGCTTTCTTT
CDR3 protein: CASMRRVNTEAFF

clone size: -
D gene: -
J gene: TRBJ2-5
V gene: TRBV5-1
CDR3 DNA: TGCGCCAGCAGCCCCGTAGGGGGGCAAGAGACCCAGTACTTC
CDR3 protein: CASSPVGGQETQYF

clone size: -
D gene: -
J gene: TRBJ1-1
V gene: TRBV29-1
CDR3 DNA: TGCAGCGTGAGGCAGGGATTCGGCACTGAAGCTTTCTTT
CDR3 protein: CSVRQGFGTEAFF

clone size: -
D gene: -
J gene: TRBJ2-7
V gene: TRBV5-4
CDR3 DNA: TGTGCCAGCAGCTATGCAGGGCAGGCCTACGAGCAGTACTTC
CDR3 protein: CASSYAGQAYEQYF

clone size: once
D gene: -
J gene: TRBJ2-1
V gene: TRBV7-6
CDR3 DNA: TGTGCCAGCAGCTTAGACAGCGGGTCCTCCTACAATGAGCAGTTCTTC
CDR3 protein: CASSLDSGSSYNEQFF

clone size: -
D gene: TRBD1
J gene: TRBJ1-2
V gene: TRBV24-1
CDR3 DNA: TGTGCCACCAGTGAAGGGACAGGGAATGGCTACACCTTC
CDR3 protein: CATSEGTGNGYTF

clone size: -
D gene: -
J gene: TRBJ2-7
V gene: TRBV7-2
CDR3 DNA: TGTGCCAGCAGCTTACGTTCTACTAGTGAGCAGTACTTC
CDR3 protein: CASSLRSTSEQYF

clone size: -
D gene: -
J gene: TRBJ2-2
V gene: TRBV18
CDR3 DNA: TGTGCCAGCTCACCTAGCCCTATAACACTCGTATCCGGGGAGCTGTTTTTT
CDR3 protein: CASSPSPITLVSGELFF

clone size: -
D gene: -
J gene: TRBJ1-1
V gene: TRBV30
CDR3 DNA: TGTGCCTGGAGTAGTGGAGGGGCGACCCTCCTGAACACTGAAGCTTTCTTT
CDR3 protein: CAWSSGGATLLNTEAFF

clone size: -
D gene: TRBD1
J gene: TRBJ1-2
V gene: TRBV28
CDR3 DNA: TGTGCCAGCAGCCGGGGGACAGGGGTCGACTATGGCTACACCTTC
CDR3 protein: CASSRGTGVDYGYTF

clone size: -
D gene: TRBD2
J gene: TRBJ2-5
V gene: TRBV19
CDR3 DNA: TGTGCCAGTAGTACGACTAGCGGGGCAGAGACCCAGTACTTC
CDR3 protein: CASSTTSGAETQYF

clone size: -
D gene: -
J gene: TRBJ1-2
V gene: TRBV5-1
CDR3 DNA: TGCGCCAGCAGCTGGGGCGTCGGGGGAATCTATGGCTACACCTTC
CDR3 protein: CASSWGVGGIYGYTF

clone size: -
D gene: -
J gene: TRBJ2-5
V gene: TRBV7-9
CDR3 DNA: TGTGCCAGCAGCTTAGATAGATTTGAGGCAGCAGAGACCCAGTACTTC
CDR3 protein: CASSLDRFEAAETQYF

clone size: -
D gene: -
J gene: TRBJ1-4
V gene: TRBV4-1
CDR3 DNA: TGCGCCAGCAGCCAGGAGGGTGGCGATGAAAAACTGTTTTTT
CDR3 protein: CASSQEGGDEKLFF

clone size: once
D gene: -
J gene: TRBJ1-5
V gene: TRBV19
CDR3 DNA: TGTGCCACCCGGGAGGGGCCTAGCAATCAGCCCCAGCATTTT
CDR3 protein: CATREGPSNQPQHF

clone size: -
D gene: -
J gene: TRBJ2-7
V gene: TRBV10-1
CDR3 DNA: TGCGCCAGCAGTGAATCCACCGCGGAGCTATTTTACGAGCAGTACTTC
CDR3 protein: CASSESTAELFYEQYF

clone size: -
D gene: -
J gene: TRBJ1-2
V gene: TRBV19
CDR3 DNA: TGTGCCAACCTACATGGCAGGCTGTTAAGCGGCCCTGAGGTGATCTATGGCTACACCTTC
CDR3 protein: CANLHGRLLSGPEVIYGYTF

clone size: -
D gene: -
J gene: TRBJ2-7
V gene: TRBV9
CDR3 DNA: TGTGCCAGCAGCGTAGGAGCGGGTCCCTACGAGCAGTACTTC
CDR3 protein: CASSVGAGPYEQYF

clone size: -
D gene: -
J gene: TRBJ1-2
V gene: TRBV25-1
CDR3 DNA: TGTGCCAGCAGGGAGGGGACGGCAGCTAACTATGGCTACACCTTC
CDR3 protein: CASREGTAANYGYTF

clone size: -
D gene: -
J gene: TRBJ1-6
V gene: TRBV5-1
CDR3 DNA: TGCGCCAGCAGCCCGATAGTGGGTAGGGATTCACCCCTCCACTTT
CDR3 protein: CASSPIVGRDSPLHF

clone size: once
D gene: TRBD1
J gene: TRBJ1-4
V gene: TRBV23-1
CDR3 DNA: TGCGCCAGCAAGGGGGCTGAGAGTGAAAAACTGTTTTTT
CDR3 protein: CASKGAESEKLFF

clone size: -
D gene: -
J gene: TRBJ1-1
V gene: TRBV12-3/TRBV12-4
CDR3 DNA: TGTGCCAGCACCCAAAAAAACACTGAAGCTTTCTTT
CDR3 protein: CASTQKNTEAFF

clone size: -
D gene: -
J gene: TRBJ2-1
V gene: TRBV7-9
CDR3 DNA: TGTGCCAGCAGCCTCGACGCCTCTCCTAACAATGAGCAGTTCTTC
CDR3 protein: CASSLDASPNNEQFF

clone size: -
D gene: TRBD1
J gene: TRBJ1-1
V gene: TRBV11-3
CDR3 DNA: TGTGCCAGCAGCCCGCCGGACAGGGGGCGCGGTGAAGCTTTCTTT
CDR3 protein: CASSPPDRGRGEAFF

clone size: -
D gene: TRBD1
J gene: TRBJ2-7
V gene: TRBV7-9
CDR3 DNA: TGTGCCAGCAGCCCCTGGGACAGTCCCTACGAGCAGTACTTC
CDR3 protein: CASSPWDSPYEQYF

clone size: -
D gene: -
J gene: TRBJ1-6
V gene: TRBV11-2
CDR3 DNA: TGTGCCAGCAGCTTAGGTCAGGGTTATTCACCCCTCCACTTT
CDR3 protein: CASSLGQGYSPLHF

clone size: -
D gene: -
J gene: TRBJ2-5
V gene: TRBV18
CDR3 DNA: TGTGCCAGCTCACCAGACTCCCAAGAGACCCAGTACTTC
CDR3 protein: CASSPDSQETQYF

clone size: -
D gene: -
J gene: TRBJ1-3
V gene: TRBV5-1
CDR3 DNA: TGCGCCAGCAGCTTGGCCGATACGCGGCTTGGTCGCACCATATATTTT
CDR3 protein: CASSLADTRLGRTIYF

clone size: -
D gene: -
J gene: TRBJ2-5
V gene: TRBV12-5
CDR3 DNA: TGTGCTAGTGGTTTTTCCTCGACTCCCAACGGTGCGGAGACCCAGTACTTC
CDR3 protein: CASGFSSTPNGAETQYF

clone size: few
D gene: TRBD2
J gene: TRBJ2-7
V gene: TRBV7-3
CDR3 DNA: TGTGCCAGCAGCCCCGGTGGAGCGGGGGGCGGTATCGAGCAGTACTTC
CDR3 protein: CASSPGGAGGGIEQYF

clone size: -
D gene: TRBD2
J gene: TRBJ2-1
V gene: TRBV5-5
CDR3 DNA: TGTGCCAGCAGCTTGTCGTTGACTAGCGGGAGTTCTGCCTACAATGAGCAGTTCTTC
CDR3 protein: CASSLSLTSGSSAYNEQFF

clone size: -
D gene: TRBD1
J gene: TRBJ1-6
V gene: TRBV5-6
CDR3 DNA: TGTGCCAGCAGCTTTTCGGGACAGGGAGTGGATTCACCCCTCCACTTT
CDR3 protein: CASSFSGQGVDSPLHF

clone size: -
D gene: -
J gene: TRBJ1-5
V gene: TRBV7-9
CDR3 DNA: TGTGCCAGCAGCTTGGGAGAGAAACAGCCCCAGCATTTT
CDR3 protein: CASSLGEKQPQHF

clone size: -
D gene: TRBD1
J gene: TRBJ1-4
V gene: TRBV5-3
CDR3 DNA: TGTGCCAGAAGCCCCGGGACAGCTAATGAAAAACTGTTTTTT
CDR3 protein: CARSPGTANEKLFF

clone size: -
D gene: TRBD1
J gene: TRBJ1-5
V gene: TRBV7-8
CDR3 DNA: TGTGCCAGCAGCTTGGAGACAGGGGGCAATCAGCCCCAGCATTTT
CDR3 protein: CASSLETGGNQPQHF

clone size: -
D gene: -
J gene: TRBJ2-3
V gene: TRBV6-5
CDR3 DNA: TGTGCCAGCAGTTGGACCGGGGACGCTCTTACGCAGTATTTT
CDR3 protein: CASSWTGDALTQYF